These 27 T cell receptor beta chains were sequenced from one sample in a study of T cell changes during pregnancy in multiple sclerosis. The data were produced by immunoSEQ multiplex PCR, yet TCRdb's version contains in-frame clones alone and is incomplete. The profile shows 49,000 or so clones, 85% to 95% of them singletons. The sample consisted of CD4+ T cells from peripheral blood mononuclear cells, taken in the second trimester of pregnancy. The origin of the receptors is a female donor in good health, enrolled as a control in a pregnancy study.

V gene TRBV4-3 combines with J gene TRBJ1-1, with D unresolved. The CDR3 has 14 amino acids. CDR1 and CDR2 from the germline V gene are LGHNA and YSLEER. Trimming cost V 1 base and J 2 bases, with 8 bases left between them. The CDR3 loop reads CASSQGVTNTEAFF. CDR3 coding DNA: TGCGCCAGCAGCCAAGGCGTCACCAACACTGAAGCTTTCTTT.

CDR3 in DNA: TGTGCCATCAGTGTTCAGGGTCTCACCTACGAGCAGTACTTC. Translation gives CAISVQGLTYEQYF. The rearrangement joins TRBV10-3 to TRBJ2-7; tentative D call: TRBD1 (5 bases). The CDR3 runs 14 residues. Deletions cut 4 bases from V and 2 bases from J, with 12 bases between. Germline CDR1 reads ENHRY; CDR2 reads SYGVKD.

CDR3 amino acids: CASSQDLKLPANTGELFF. Written as DNA, the CDR3 is TGCGCCAGCAGCCAAGACCTCAAGCTGCCGGCGAACACCGGGGAGCTGTTTTTT. The chain has TRBV4-3 and TRBJ2-2; D unresolved. Germline CDR1 reads LGHNA; CDR2 reads YSLEER. The ends were cut back, 0 bases at V and 0 bases at J, with 14 bases in the middle. The CDR3 loop spans 18 amino acids.

The chain joins TRBV9 to TRBJ2-1; 8 bases fit TRBD1. V shed 0 bases and J 7 bases; nucleotides not matched to a gene: 6. The CDR3 is 15 amino acids. Germline values: CDR1 SGDLS, CDR2 YYNGEE. CDR3 nucleotides: TGTGCCAGCAGCGTAGATCCGAGGGACAGGAATGAGCAGTTCTTC. As protein: CASSVDPRDRNEQFF.

The chain couples TRBV30 to TRBJ1-4, with 11 positions matching TRBD1. With V trimmed by 4 bases and J by 0 bases, 10 bases remained unmatched. CDR1 is GTSNPN, CDR2 SVGIG, per germline (reference sequence). The CDR3 contains 18 residues. The CDR3 sequence is CAWTMRDRGIATNEKLFF. CDR3 in DNA: TGTGCCTGGACGATGCGGGACAGGGGGATTGCAACTAATGAAAAACTGTTTTTT.

The chain recombines TRBV7-3 with TRBJ2-6; D unresolved. The ends were cut back, 6 bases at V and 0 bases at J, with 6 bases in the middle. Germline V lookup: CDR1 SGHTA, CDR2 FQGTGA. The length of the CDR3 is 14 residues. Written as DNA, the CDR3 is TGTGCCAGCAGAATGAGCTCTGGGGCCAACGTCCTGACTTTC. Its protein is CASRMSSGANVLTF.

The chain uses TRBV10-1 and TRBJ1-6, with D perhaps matching TRBD1 (5 bases). This CDR3 contains 16 residues. The V gene lost 0 bases and the J gene lost 5 bases, with 11 bases spanning the gap. Per the germline V gene, CDR1 is WNHNN and CDR2 is SYGVQD (reference sequence). The CDR3 protein is CASSESVTGDNSPLHF. Here the CDR3 DNA reads TGCGCCAGCAGTGAGTCGGTAACAGGTGATAATTCACCCCTCCACTTT.

The chain recombines TRBV5-4 with TRBJ2-5; D is ambiguous. Germline CDR1 and CDR2: SGHNT and YYREEE (reference sequence). This CDR3 region has 12 residues. Trimming left V 2 bases short and J 4 bases short, with 6 bases between. The CDR3 loop is CASSFLRETQYF. CDR3 coding DNA: TGTGCCAGCAGCTTTCTACGAGAGACCCAGTACTTC.

The CDR3 DNA reads as TGTGCCAGCAGCCGTCCAGGGGTCGGAAACACCATATATTTT. As protein: CASSRPGVGNTIYF. J is TRBJ1-3 and V is TRBV9, with a weak D call TRBD1 (6 bases). Trimming removed 4 bases at V and 4 bases at J, with 12 bases between. The germline CDR1 and CDR2 sequences are SGDLS and YYNGEE. This CDR3 is built from 14 residues.

The chain combines TRBV2 with TRBJ2-2; 8 positions agree with TRBD1. The V segment lost 11 bases and the J segment 4 bases; nucleotides outside the gene matches: 9. The CDR3 has 14 residues. Germline V gene lookup returns CDR1 SNHLY and CDR2 FYNNEI. The CDR3 protein is CAGQGVAPTGELFF. As DNA, the CDR3 is TGTGCCGGACAGGGAGTAGCCCCCACCGGGGAGCTGTTTTTT. Using reference TRBV2 and TRBJ2-2 for the parts outside the CDR3, the full variable domain is EPEVTQTPSHQVTQMGQEVILRCVPISNHLYFYWYRQILGQKVEFLVSFYNNEISEKSEIFDDQFSVERPDGSNFTLKIRSTKLEDSAMYFCAGQGVAPTGELFFGEGSRLTVL.

This chain joins TRBV30 and TRBJ2-1; TRBD2 matches 9 bases. J gave up 7 bases and V 2 bases, and 6 bases lay outside the gene matches. The germline V gene encodes CDR1 GTSNPN and CDR2 SVGIG (reference sequence). This CDR3 contains 14 residues. CDR3 DNA sequence: TGTGCCTGGAGTTCCACTAGCGGGTTGAATGAGCAGTTCTTC. This translates into CAWSSTSGLNEQFF.

The chain employs TRBV11-2 and TRBJ2-7, with a weak D call TRBD1 (5 bases). This CDR3 has 13 residues. Germline V lookup: CDR1 SGHAT, CDR2 FQNNGV. Between the trimmed V and J ends, which lost 6 bases and 7 bases, there was a span of 16 bases. CDR3 region: CASRPQGSREQYF. The CDR3 nucleotides are TGTGCCAGCAGGCCGCAGGGTTCGCGGGAGCAGTACTTC.

This chain uses TRBV9 with TRBJ2-5, with 12 bases matching TRBD2. Losses at the gene ends were 3 bases for V and 5 bases for J; bases not matched to a gene: 8. The CDR3 extends over 16 amino acids. Germline CDR1 and CDR2: SGDLS and YYNGEE. CDR3 protein: CASSATASGGAETQYF. For the CDR3, the DNA is TGTGCCAGCAGCGCGACGGCTAGCGGGGGGGCGGAGACCCAGTACTTC. Full variable domain (missing parts from reference TRBV9 and TRBJ2-5): DSGVTQTPKHLITATGQRVTLRCSPRSGDLSVYWYQQSLDQGLQFLIQYYNGEERAKGNILERFSAQQFPDLHSELNLSSLELGDSALYFCASSATASGGAETQYFGPGTRLLVL.

The rearrangement links TRBV6-5 to TRBJ2-1; TRBD2 is a possible D gene (7 bases). This CDR3 is 14 amino acids long. Trimming removed 7 bases from V and 5 bases from J, with 15 bases in between. Germline V lookup: CDR1 MNHEY, CDR2 SVGAGI. Written as DNA, the CDR3 is TGTGCCAGCAAGATAGGGGGGGCGAACAATGAGCAGTTCTTC. This gives the protein CASKIGGANNEQFF.

The J gene is TRBJ2-7, the V gene TRBV6-1; tentatively, D is TRBD2 (7 bases). With 2 bases removed from V and 5 bases from J, the gap between germline ends came to 19 bases. CDR1 is MNHNS and CDR2 is SASEGT in the germline V gene. The CDR3 is 16 residues long. The CDR3: CASSEPGGRGWDEQYF. CDR3 sequence (DNA): TGTGCCAGCAGTGAACCCGGGGGGCGCGGTTGGGACGAGCAGTACTTC.

V and J are TRBV12-5 and TRBJ1-4; TRBD1 is a possible D gene (5 bases). Trimming shortened V by 4 bases and J by 2 bases, and 8 bases separated the two germline ends. CDR1 LGHNT and CDR2 FRNRAP come from the germline V gene. CDR3 length: 14 amino acids. The CDR3 sequence: CASGWGRTNEKLFF. Here the CDR3 DNA reads TGTGCTAGTGGTTGGGGCAGGACTAATGAAAAACTGTTTTTT.

This clone was seen just once. This chain joins TRBV5-4 and TRBJ2-5; no clear D. Germline V gives CDR1 SGHNT, CDR2 YYREEE (reference sequence). The CDR3 is 14 residues long. V was shortened by 0 bases and J by 2 bases, with 8 bases between the two germline ends. CDR3 loop: CASSLDMQQETQYF. The DNA of the CDR3 is TGTGCCAGCAGCTTGGACATGCAGCAAGAGACCCAGTACTTC.

The gene calls are TRBV4-1 and TRBJ1-5, with 8 bases aligning to TRBD1. V trimming: 1 base; J trimming: 5 bases; junction bases outside the gene matches: 7. Germline-derived CDR1 and CDR2 are MGHRA and YSYEKL. This CDR3 contains 16 residues. CDR3 sequence (DNA): TGCGCCAGCAGCCAAGTCCTAGACAGGGGATATCAGCCCCAGCATTTT. Its translation: CASSQVLDRGYQPQHF.

The gene calls are TRBV7-2 and TRBJ2-7; possible D gene TRBD1, 6 bases. This CDR3 spans 12 amino acids. The V and J ends lost 3 bases and 3 bases respectively, with 6 bases between them. Germline CDR1 is SGHTA and CDR2 is FQGNSA. The DNA for the CDR3 is TGTGCCAGCAGCTTCAGGGGCTACGAGCAGTACTTC. As protein: CASSFRGYEQYF.

The CDR3 coding sequence is TGTGCTAGTGGTTTGCCCCGGACAGGGGTTGGAAACACCATATATTTT. Translated, it gives CASGLPRTGVGNTIYF. The chain recombines TRBV12-5 with TRBJ1-3, with TRBD1 matching over 9 bases. The CDR3 is 16 amino acids. CDR1 and CDR2 from the germline V gene are LGHNT and FRNRAP. The V segment lost 2 bases and the J segment 3 bases; nucleotides outside the gene matches: 5.

The count of this clone is one. The chain has TRBV25-1 and TRBJ2-7; 9 bases fit TRBD1. The CDR3 is 14 residues long. V trimming: 6 bases; J trimming: 1 base; junction bases outside the gene matches: 4. CDR1 is MGHDK, CDR2 SYGVNS, per germline. CDR3 nucleotides: TGTGCCAGCAGCCGACAGGGGGGATCCTACGAGCAGTACTTC. Protein product: CASSRQGGSYEQYF.

The chain couples TRBV4-3 to TRBJ2-3, with 7 positions matching TRBD2. The CDR3 consists of 18 residues. J was trimmed by 2 bases and V by 4 bases; bases with no gene match: 15. Germline values: CDR1 LGHNA, CDR2 YSLEER. CDR3 DNA sequence: TGCGCCAGCAGCCTCCGGCGGGGGAAACGAACTTTCACAGATACGCAGTATTTT. Translation: CASSLRRGKRTFTDTQYF.

This chain connects TRBV5-1 to TRBJ1-3, with D possibly matching TRBD1 (6 bases). Germline lookup yields CDR1 SGHRS and CDR2 YFSETQ. The CDR3 has 16 residues. The V and J ends lost 3 bases and 2 bases respectively, with 15 bases between them. CDR3 residues: CASSYEQGYPGNTIYF. The DNA of the CDR3 is TGCGCCAGCAGCTACGAACAGGGTTATCCTGGAAACACCATATATTTT.

The chain recombines TRBV5-1 with TRBJ2-3; perhaps TRBD2 as D (5 bases). V lost 3 bases to trimming and J lost 2 bases, with 10 bases between them. CDR3 length: 14 amino acids. Germline V gene sequence: CDR1 SGHRS, CDR2 YFSETQ. The CDR3 sequence: CASSYERFTDTQYF. CDR3 DNA: TGCGCCAGCAGCTACGAGCGGTTCACAGATACGCAGTATTTT.

The J gene is TRBJ1-1, the V gene TRBV6-5; no firm D call. Trimming stripped 6 bases from V and 2 bases from J, with 13 bases between. The CDR3 covers 14 residues. CDR1 and CDR2 from the germline V gene are MNHEY and SVGAGI. The CDR3 DNA is TGTGCCAGCAGCTATGACACTCCAAACACTGAAGCTTTCTTT. Its translation is CASSYDTPNTEAFF.

The chain uses TRBV11-2 and TRBJ2-5, with TRBD2 as a possible D gene (5 bases). The germline CDR1 and CDR2 sequences are SGHAT and FQNNGV. V was shortened by 2 bases and J by 0 bases, with 10 bases between the two germline ends. CDR3 length: 15 amino acids. CDR3 DNA: TGTGCCAGCAGCTTACGCGGGCAGTACCAAGAGACCCAGTACTTC. Amino acids: CASSLRGQYQETQYF.

The chain recombines TRBV11-1 with TRBJ2-5; D possibly corresponds to TRBD1 (5 bases). V shed 5 bases and J shed 0 bases, with 13 bases lying between them. In germline, CDR1 is SGHAT, CDR2 FQDESV (reference sequence). The CDR3 spans 15 residues. CDR3 DNA: TGTGCCAGCAGCAGAGACAGTAGGTACCAAGAGACCCAGTACTTC. The encoded protein is CASSRDSRYQETQYF.